The rows below give T cell receptor beta chains drawn from one sample of a study of regulatory T cells in long-lasting Graves disease. TCRdb recomputed calls from the multiplex PCR reads with MiXCR, one row per CDR3 protein. The sample yields around 480,000 distinct CDR3 sequences, 16% seen once. The same specimen was also included in a second study, on T cells in Graves' hyperthyroidism and ophthalmopathy.

The source was peripheral blood mononuclear cells (PBMCs), collected at new diagnosis, from a patient treated with antithyroid drugs. All receptors come from a man between 35 and 55 years old with Graves disease. CDR3s include the opening cysteine and the closing phenylalanine or tryptophan. A D gene is named only where the DNA matches it firmly. The size entry is marked missing in some rows and otherwise reads once, few, many or a size class.

V gene	J gene	CDR3 length	D gene	clone size	CDR3 DNA	CDR3 protein
TRBV7-9	TRBJ2-7	15	.	.	TGTGCCAGCAGCCCCCCGGGCAGATCTGGGGACGAGCAGTACTTC	CASSPPGRSGDEQYF
TRBV7-9	TRBJ2-7	17	.	many	TGTGCCAGCAGCTTACGCCTCCCTAGGGGAAGTGGCGACGAGCAGTACTTC	CASSLRLPRGSGDEQYF
TRBV24-1	TRBJ2-1	16	TRBD2	few	TGTGCCACCAGTGACTCCCAAGCGGGAGCAATTAATGGGCAGTTCTTC	CATSDSQAGAINGQFF
TRBV4-1	TRBJ2-5	13	.	.	TGCGCCAGCAGCAAAGAGAGGTCGGAGACCCAGTACTTC	CASSKERSETQYF
TRBV6-1	TRBJ1-2	15	.	few	TGTGCCGGAAGATCCTCGGGCAGAACCCTCTATGGCTACACCTTC	CAGRSSGRTLYGYTF
TRBV2	TRBJ1-2	13	.	many	TGTGCCAGCAGTGCGAACAGAGCTTATGGCTACACCTTC	CASSANRAYGYTF
TRBV29-1	TRBJ1-4	13	.	few	TGCAGCGTTAACTCGGGGGGGAATGAAAAACTGTTTTTT	CSVNSGGNEKLFF
TRBV7-3	TRBJ2-3	15	TRBD2	.	TGTGCCAGCAGCCCCGATAGCGGGAGCACAGATACGCAGTATTTT	CASSPDSGSTDTQYF
TRBV28	TRBJ2-7	16	TRBD1	many	TGTGCCAGCAACCTTCGGACCCGGACAGGGGGCTACGAGCAGTACTTC	CASNLRTRTGGYEQYF
TRBV19	TRBJ1-1	11	.	.	TGTGCCAGTATTGCGGACAGAGAAGCTTTCTTT	CASIADREAFF